This T cell receptor beta chain came from a study of control samples from healthy donors and cancer patients. This clone was found once. Some clones are missing from TCRdb's copy, which holds only in-frame ones; the method was immunoSEQ multiplex PCR. The data show 190,000 or so clones, 80% to 95% seen once. There are 14 residues in the CDR3. Germline V gene lookup returns CDR1 ENHRY and CDR2 SYGVKD. Trimming cost V 0 bases and J 2 bases, with 7 bases left between them. This chain uses TRBV10-3 with TRBJ1-1; unclear D gene. The source material was blood. The TCR was taken from a man between 18 and 35 years old in good health. DNA for the CDR3: TGTGCCATCAGTGAGTCCGCCCCCAACACTGAAGCTTTCTTT. This translates into CAISESAPNTEAFF.